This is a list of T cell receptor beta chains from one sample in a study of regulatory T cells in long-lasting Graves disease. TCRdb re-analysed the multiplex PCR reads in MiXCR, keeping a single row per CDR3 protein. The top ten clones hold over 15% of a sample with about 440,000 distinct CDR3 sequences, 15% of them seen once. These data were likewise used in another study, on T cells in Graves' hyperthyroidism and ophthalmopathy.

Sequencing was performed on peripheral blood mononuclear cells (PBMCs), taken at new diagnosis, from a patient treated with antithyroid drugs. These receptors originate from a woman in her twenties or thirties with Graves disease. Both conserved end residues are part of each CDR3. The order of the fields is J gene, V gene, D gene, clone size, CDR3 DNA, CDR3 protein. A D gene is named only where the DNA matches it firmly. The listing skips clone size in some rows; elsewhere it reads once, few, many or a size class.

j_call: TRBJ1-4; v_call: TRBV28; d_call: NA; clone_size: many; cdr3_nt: TGTGCCAGCAGTATGACGGTCCAAGATGAAAAACTGTTTTTT; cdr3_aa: CASSMTVQDEKLFF
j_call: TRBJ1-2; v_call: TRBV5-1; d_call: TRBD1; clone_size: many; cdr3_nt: TGCGCCAGCAGCTACAGGGGGACCACAGACTATGGCTACACCTTC; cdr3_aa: CASSYRGTTDYGYTF
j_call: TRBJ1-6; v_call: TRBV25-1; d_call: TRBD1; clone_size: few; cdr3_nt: TGTGCCAGCAGTGGCGGACAGGGGGCAAATTCACCCCTCCACTTT; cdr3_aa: CASSGGQGANSPLHF
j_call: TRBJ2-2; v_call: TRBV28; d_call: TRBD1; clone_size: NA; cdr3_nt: TGTGCCAGCAGTTTCAGGGGGCTGTGGGAGCTGTTTTTT; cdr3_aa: CASSFRGLWELFF
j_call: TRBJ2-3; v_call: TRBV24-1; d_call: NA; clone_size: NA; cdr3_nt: TGTGCCACCAGTGATTGGGGTCCGGAAGATACGCAGTATTTT; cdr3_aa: CATSDWGPEDTQYF
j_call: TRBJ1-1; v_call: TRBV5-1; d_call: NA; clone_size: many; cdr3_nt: TGCGCCAGCAGCTTGGGACGACAGCGAGGTCAAGCTTTCTTT; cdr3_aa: CASSLGRQRGQAFF
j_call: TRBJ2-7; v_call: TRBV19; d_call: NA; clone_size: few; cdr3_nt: TGTGCCAGTAGTAAGTGGATGGACGCAGAGCAGTACTTC; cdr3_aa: CASSKWMDAEQYF
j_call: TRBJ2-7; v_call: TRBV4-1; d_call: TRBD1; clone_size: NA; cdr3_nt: TGCGCCAGCAGCCAAGATGGCACAGGGGCGAAGGGGGAGCAGTACTTC; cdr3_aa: CASSQDGTGAKGEQYF
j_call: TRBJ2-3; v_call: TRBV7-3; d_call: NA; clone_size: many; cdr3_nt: TGTGCCAGCAGCCCTCAAGGGACCTACACAGATACGCAGTATTTT; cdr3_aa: CASSPQGTYTDTQYF
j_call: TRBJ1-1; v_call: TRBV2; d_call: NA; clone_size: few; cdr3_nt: TGTGCCAGCAGGACTGGGGTTCGGGGAGCTTTCTTT; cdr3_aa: CASRTGVRGAFF
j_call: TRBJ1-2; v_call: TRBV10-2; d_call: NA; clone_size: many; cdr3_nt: TGCGCCAGCAGTGTGGACATAATCGCCGGCTACACCTTC; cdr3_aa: CASSVDIIAGYTF
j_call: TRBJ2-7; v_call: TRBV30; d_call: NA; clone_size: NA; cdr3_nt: TGTGCCTGGAGTGTACTAGGGACGGAGCAGTACTTC; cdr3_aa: CAWSVLGTEQYF
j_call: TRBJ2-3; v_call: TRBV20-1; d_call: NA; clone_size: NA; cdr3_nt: TGCAGTGCTAGGGACTATCCAGATACGCAGTATTTT; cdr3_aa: CSARDYPDTQYF
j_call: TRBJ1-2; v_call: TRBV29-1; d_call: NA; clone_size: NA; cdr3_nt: TGCAGCGTTGACGGGTACTATGGCTACACCTTC; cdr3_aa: CSVDGYYGYTF
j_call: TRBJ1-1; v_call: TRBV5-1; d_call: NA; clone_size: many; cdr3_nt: TGCGCCAGCAGCTGGGACCGTTTGAGGGTTCGAGGGGAGACTGAAGCTTTCTTT; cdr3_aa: CASSWDRLRVRGETEAFF
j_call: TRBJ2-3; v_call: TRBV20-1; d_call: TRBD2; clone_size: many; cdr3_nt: TGCAGTGCTAGAGACCACGAGAGCGGGGTGCAGGATACGCAGTATTTT; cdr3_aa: CSARDHESGVQDTQYF
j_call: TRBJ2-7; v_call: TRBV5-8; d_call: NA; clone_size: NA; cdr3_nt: TGTGCCAGCAGCCTTCGCTACGAGCGGTACTTC; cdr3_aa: CASSLRYERYF
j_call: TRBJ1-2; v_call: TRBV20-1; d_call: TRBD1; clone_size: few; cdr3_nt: TGCAGTGCTAGGGAACCCCGAGGGGGCAGCTATGGCTACACCTTC; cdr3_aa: CSAREPRGGSYGYTF
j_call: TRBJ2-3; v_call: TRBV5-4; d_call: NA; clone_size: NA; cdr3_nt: TGTGCCAGCAGCCTCGAGACTGCCACAGATACGCAGTATTTT; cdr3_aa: CASSLETATDTQYF
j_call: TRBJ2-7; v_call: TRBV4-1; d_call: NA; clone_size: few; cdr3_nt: TGCGCCAGCAGCCAAGTGGATTTGACGGTTGGGGGGTACGAGCAGTACTTC; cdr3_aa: CASSQVDLTVGGYEQYF
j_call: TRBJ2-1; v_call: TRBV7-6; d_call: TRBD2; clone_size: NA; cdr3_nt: TGTGCCAGCAGCTTAGGAGCTAGCGGGACGGGTGAGCAGTTCTTC; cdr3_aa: CASSLGASGTGEQFF
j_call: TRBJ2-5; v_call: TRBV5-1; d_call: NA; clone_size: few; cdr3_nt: TGCGCCAGCAGCCCCGGTGGGGTGAAACAAGAGACCCAGTACTTC; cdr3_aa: CASSPGGVKQETQYF
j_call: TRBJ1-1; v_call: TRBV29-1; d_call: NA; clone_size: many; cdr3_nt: TGCAGCGTTGTCGGGGGGGGCGCTTGGAACACTGAAGCTTTCTTT; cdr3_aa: CSVVGGGAWNTEAFF